This TCR beta chain was recovered during a study of blood T cell repertoires in COVID-19. Study information: COVID-19 samples, acute and convalescent, were from the United States, Italy and Spain. Sample material is recorded as cDNA or gDNA derived from T cells, B-cell-depleted T cells, or PBMCs.

The CDR3 spans 16 residues. In germline, CDR1 is SGDLS, CDR2 YYNGEE. The J segment lost 1 base and the V segment lost 2 bases, leaving 2 bases of the junction unmatched. Authors' data handling: Counts of nucleated cells, estimated from reference gene primer amplification, were obtained. Sequencing was performed with immunoSEQ multiplex PCR; in TCRdb, only in-frame clones are kept and a portion is missing. The V and J calls and clone size come from that table; D and trimming were worked out from the DNA. The table includes about 160,000 clones, 87% detected once. The sequenced material came from peripheral blood. The receptor was isolated from a woman aged 60-70 years with active or convalescent COVID-19. The V gene is TRBV9, the J gene TRBJ2-3; 12 positions agree with TRBD2. The chain's CDR3 is CASSVRTSGGTDTQYF. CDR3 nucleotides: TGTGCCAGCAGCGTCAGGACTAGCGGGGGCACAGATACGCAGTATTTT.